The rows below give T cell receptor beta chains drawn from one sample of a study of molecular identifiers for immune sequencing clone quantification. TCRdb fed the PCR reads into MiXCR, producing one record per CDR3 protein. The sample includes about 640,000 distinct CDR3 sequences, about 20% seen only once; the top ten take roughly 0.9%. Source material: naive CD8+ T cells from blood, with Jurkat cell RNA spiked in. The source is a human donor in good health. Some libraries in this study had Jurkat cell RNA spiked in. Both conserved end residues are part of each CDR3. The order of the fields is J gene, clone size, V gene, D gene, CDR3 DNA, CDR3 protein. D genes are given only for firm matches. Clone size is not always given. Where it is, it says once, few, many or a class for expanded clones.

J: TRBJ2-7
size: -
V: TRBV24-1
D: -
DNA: TGTGCCACCAGTGATGTGGGTTTCAACGAGCAGTACTTC
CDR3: CATSDVGFNEQYF

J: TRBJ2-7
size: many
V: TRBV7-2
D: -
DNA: TGTGCCAGCAGCTCACGCAACTCCGGGACAAACTACGAGCAGTACTTC
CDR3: CASSSRNSGTNYEQYF

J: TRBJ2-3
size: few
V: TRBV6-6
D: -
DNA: TGTGCCAACAGTTACTCGCCTGGGGATACGCAGTATTTT
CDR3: CANSYSPGDTQYF

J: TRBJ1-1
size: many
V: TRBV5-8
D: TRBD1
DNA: TGTGCCAGCAGCCGAGGACAGGGTTGGGAAACTGAAGCTTTCTTT
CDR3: CASSRGQGWETEAFF

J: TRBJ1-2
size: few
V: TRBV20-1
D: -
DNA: TGCAGTGCTAGAGATCCCAGGACTTATGGCCACACCTTC
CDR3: CSARDPRTYGHTF

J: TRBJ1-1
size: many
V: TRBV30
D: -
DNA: TGTGCCTGGAGTATTGACCTTAACACTGAAGCTTTCTTT
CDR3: CAWSIDLNTEAFF

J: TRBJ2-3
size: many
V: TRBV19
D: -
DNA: TGTGCCAGTAGTACAACGGGAACCCGGGGAGATACGCAGTATTTT
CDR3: CASSTTGTRGDTQYF

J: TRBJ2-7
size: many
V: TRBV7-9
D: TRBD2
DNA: TGTGCCAGCAGCTTAGAAGAGACTAGCGCCTACGAGCAGTACTTC
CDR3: CASSLEETSAYEQYF

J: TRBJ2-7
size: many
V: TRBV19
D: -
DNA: TGTGCCAGTATGGCAGGGGACCCCTACGAGCAGTACTTC
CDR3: CASMAGDPYEQYF

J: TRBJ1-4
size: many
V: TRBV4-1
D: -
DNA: TGCGCCAGCAGCCAAGAGTGGGGGGAAAAACTGTTTTTT
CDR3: CASSQEWGEKLFF

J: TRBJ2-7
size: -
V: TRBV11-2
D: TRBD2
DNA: TGTGCCAGCTCGATTAGCGGGGCCCTCTCCTACGAGCAGTACTTC
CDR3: CASSISGALSYEQYF

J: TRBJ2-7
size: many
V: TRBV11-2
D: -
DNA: TGTGCCATTGGGCTCGGGTACGAGCAGTACTTC
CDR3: CAIGLGYEQYF

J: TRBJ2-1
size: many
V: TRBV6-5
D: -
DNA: TGTGCCAGCAGTTACTCGAGTTGGGGGTATGAGCAGTTCTTC
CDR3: CASSYSSWGYEQFF

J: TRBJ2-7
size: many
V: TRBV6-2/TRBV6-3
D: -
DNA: TGTGCCAGCAGTGCCCCGGGAAAAAGATACGAGCAGTACTTC
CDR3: CASSAPGKRYEQYF

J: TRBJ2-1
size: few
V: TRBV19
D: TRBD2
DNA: TGTGCCAGTTCAGCGGGGGGGCGGACCTACAATGAGCAGTTCTTC
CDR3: CASSAGGRTYNEQFF

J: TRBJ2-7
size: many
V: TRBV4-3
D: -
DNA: TGCGCCAGCAGCCAAGATGAGGGTTTGTCCTACGAGCAGTACTTC
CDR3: CASSQDEGLSYEQYF

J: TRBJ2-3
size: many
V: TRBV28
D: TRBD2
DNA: TGTGCCAGCAGTCCAGCACCAGCCCTAGCGGACACAGATACGCAGTATTTT
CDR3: CASSPAPALADTDTQYF

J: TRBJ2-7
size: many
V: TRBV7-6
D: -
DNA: TGTGCCAGCAGCTCGGCCAGCGCCTACGAGCAGTACTTC
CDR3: CASSSASAYEQYF

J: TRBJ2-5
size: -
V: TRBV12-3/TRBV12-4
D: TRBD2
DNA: TGTGCCAGCAGTTTAAAGGCTAGCGGGGTCACAAAGGCCCAGTACTTC
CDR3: CASSLKASGVTKAQYF

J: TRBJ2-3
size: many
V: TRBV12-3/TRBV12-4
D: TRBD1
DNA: TGTGCCAGCAGTCCCCAGGGGGCTGTTGGGTATTTT
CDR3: CASSPQGAVGYF

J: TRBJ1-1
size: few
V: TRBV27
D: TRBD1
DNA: TGTGCCAGCAGTCACCACGACAGGGCCTTAAACACTGAAGCTTTCTTT
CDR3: CASSHHDRALNTEAFF

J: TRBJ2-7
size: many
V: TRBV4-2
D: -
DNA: TGTGCCAGCAGCCAAGTACCAGGGTTCAGCGAGCAGTACTTC
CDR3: CASSQVPGFSEQYF

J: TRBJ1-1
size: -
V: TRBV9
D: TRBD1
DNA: TGTGCCAGCAGCTGGGTGGGACAGGGGGACACTGAAGCTTTCTTT
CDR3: CASSWVGQGDTEAFF

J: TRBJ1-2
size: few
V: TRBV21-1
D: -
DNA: TGTGCCAGCAGCCCCAAAGCGGATGAGTGCTATGGCTACACCTTC
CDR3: CASSPKADECYGYTF

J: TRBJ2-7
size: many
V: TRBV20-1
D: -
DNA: TGCAGTGCTAGAGATCAGGCCTTAAAGCCGGAGCAGTACTTC
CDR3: CSARDQALKPEQYF

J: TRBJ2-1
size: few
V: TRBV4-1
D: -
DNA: TGCGCCAGCAGCCCGTCCCCTCCCCGGGATTACAATGAGCAGTTCTTC
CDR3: CASSPSPPRDYNEQFF

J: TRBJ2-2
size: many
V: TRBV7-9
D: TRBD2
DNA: TGTGCCAGCAGCAACCGGGACTACAGCCCAACCGGGGAGCTGTTTTTT
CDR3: CASSNRDYSPTGELFF

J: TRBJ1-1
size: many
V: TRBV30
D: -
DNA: TGTGCCTGGAGCAAGGCCCGTGTGGGGTACACTGAAGCTTTCTTT
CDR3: CAWSKARVGYTEAFF

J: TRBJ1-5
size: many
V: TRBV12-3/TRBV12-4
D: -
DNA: TGTGCCAGCAGTTTAGGAACCAGCTATAGCAATCAGCCCCAGCATTTT
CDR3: CASSLGTSYSNQPQHF

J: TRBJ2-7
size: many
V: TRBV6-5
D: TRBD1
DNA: TGTGCCAGCAGTTACCGGGGACAGCCCTACGAGCAGTACTTC
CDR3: CASSYRGQPYEQYF